This is a list of T cell receptor beta chains from one sample in a study of blood T cells in healthy people across ages. TCRdb re-analysed the 5' RACE reads in MiXCR, keeping a single row per CDR3 protein. Among over 300,000 distinct CDR3 sequences listed, roughly half were seen once. The sequenced sample was blood. The receptors stem from a man in his 60s in good health. The CDR3 runs from the conserved cysteine through the conserved F or W. D genes are given only for firm matches. Not every row has a clone size; where given, it reads once, few, many or a size class.

j_gene	v_gene	d_gene	abundance	CDR3nt	CDR3aa
TRBJ2-1	TRBV6-4	TRBD2	once	TGTGCCAGCAGTGACTGGCCGGGAGGGAGTGAGCAGTTCTTC	CASSDWPGGSEQFF
TRBJ2-1	TRBV29-1	NA	NA	TGCAGCGGAGAGAGATCCTACAATGAGCAGTTCTTC	CSGERSYNEQFF
TRBJ2-1	TRBV24-1	TRBD1	few	TGTGCCACCAGGGGACAGGGGGAGGGTGAGCAGTTCTTC	CATRGQGEGEQFF
TRBJ2-3	TRBV18	NA	few	TGTGCCAGCTCATCAGCGGAGGCTGATACGCAGTATTTT	CASSSAEADTQYF
TRBJ2-5	TRBV20-1	TRBD2	NA	TGCAGTGCTAGAGATGTGGGACTAGCGGGGAAACAAGAGACCCAGTACTTC	CSARDVGLAGKQETQYF
TRBJ2-1	TRBV29-1	TRBD2	few	TGCAGCGTTGTGAGCGGGGGGTCCTACAATGAGCAGTTCTTC	CSVVSGGSYNEQFF
TRBJ2-5	TRBV7-2	TRBD2	few	TGTGCCAGCAGCACCCGAGGACTAGCGGGGGTAGAGACCCAGTACTTC	CASSTRGLAGVETQYF
TRBJ2-7	TRBV7-2	TRBD2	NA	TGTGCCAGCAGCCTAGACGCTAGCGGGACGCGCGAGCAGTACTTC	CASSLDASGTREQYF
TRBJ1-2	TRBV6-2/TRBV6-3	NA	NA	TGTGCCAGCAGTTACCCGGGCCTTAGCTATGGCTACACCTTC	CASSYPGLSYGYTF
TRBJ2-7	TRBV10-1	NA	few	TGCGCCAGCAGTGTCTCCAGCCCACCCTACGAGCAGTACTTC	CASSVSSPPYEQYF
TRBJ2-7	TRBV7-3	TRBD1	NA	TGTGCCAGCAGCTTAGGGGGACAGGGGCACGAGCAGTACTTC	CASSLGGQGHEQYF
TRBJ2-1	TRBV29-1	NA	NA	TGCAGCTTCCTAAGGGGGATCGTAGCGAGCATTGGGAATGAGCAGTTCTTC	CSFLRGIVASIGNEQFF
TRBJ2-7	TRBV7-9	NA	NA	TGTGCCACTTCAGTCGAGACCTACGAGCAGTACTTC	CATSVETYEQYF
TRBJ2-1	TRBV18	NA	NA	TGTGCCAGCTCACCACCGCGGGGGCTCGGCAATGAGCAGTTCTTC	CASSPPRGLGNEQFF
TRBJ2-7	TRBV28	TRBD2	once	TGTGCCAGCCGGGAGGAGGGGATTGGGTCCTACGAGCAGTACTTC	CASREEGIGSYEQYF
TRBJ2-7	TRBV20-1	NA	NA	TGCAGTGCTAGGGAGGCAGGGCGGTCCCCCGAGCAGTACTTC	CSAREAGRSPEQYF
TRBJ2-1	TRBV3-1	TRBD2	NA	TGTGCCAGCAGCCCCCAGTCCGGTAGCGGGGGGGCTGGGCAGTTCTTC	CASSPQSGSGGAGQFF
TRBJ2-5	TRBV20-1	TRBD2	NA	TGCAGTGCTAGAATGGTAGCGGGGGGAGAGACCCAGTACTTC	CSARMVAGGETQYF
TRBJ2-5	TRBV4-2	TRBD2	few	TGTGCCAGCAGCCAAGACAGGACTAGCGGCCAAGAGACCCAGTACTTC	CASSQDRTSGQETQYF
TRBJ2-3	TRBV15	NA	NA	TGTGCCACCAGCAGAGATCCGCACGGTGGGGATACGCAGTATTTT	CATSRDPHGGDTQYF
TRBJ1-2	TRBV20-1	NA	few	TGCAGTGCGCCCGGTGGGTTCGATGGCTACACCTTC	CSAPGGFDGYTF
TRBJ2-1	TRBV27	NA	NA	TGTGCCAGCAGTTTACAGGCTTGGGGCGGTAATGAGCAGTTCTTC	CASSLQAWGGNEQFF
TRBJ2-6	TRBV20-1	NA	NA	TGCAGTGCTAGAGGGGGACTGCCTGGGGCCAACGTCCTGACTTTC	CSARGGLPGANVLTF
TRBJ2-5	TRBV18	NA	NA	TGTGCCAGCTCACCACTGGCGGGGGCCATCCAAGAGACCCAGTACTTC	CASSPLAGAIQETQYF
TRBJ2-3	TRBV4-3	TRBD1	NA	TGCGCCAGCAGCCAGTCCGGGACAGGGGGCGTAGATACGCAGTATTTT	CASSQSGTGGVDTQYF
TRBJ1-4	TRBV6-6	NA	few	TGTGCCAGCAGGGGTGGTGAAAAACTGTTTTTT	CASRGGEKLFF
TRBJ2-1	TRBV28	NA	NA	TGTGCCAGCAGTTTATTGTTTTCTGAGGGAAAATACAATGAGCAGTTCTTC	CASSLLFSEGKYNEQFF
TRBJ2-5	TRBV6-2/TRBV6-3	TRBD2	NA	TGTGCCAGCAGTCCGAGACTAGCGGGAGGGCCGGGTCGAGAGACCCAGTACTTC	CASSPRLAGGPGRETQYF
TRBJ2-7	TRBV10-3	TRBD1	NA	TGTGCCATCGGACAGGCGAGCTCCTACGAGCAGTACTTC	CAIGQASSYEQYF
TRBJ2-2	TRBV9	NA	NA	TGTGCCAGCAGCGTAGCAGGGGGAGGCGGCACCGGGGAGCTGTTTTTT	CASSVAGGGGTGELFF
TRBJ1-1	TRBV27	NA	NA	TGTGCCAGCAGTCCCCGAACAATGAACACTGAAGCTTTCTTT	CASSPRTMNTEAFF
TRBJ1-4	TRBV3-1	NA	NA	TGTGCCAGCAGCCCGACCTCTGGAAAACTGTTTTTT	CASSPTSGKLFF
TRBJ2-5	TRBV27	NA	NA	TGTGCCAGCAACCCCCCAGAAGCGCGTACTTCCATCGGAGGAGAGACCCAGTACTTC	CASNPPEARTSIGGETQYF
TRBJ2-7	TRBV20-1	NA	NA	TGCAGTGCTGCACGGGACTCCGGCTCCTACGAGCAGTACTTC	CSAARDSGSYEQYF
TRBJ1-6	TRBV6-1	NA	few	TGTGCCAGCAGACCGGGCCAATCACCCCTCCACTTT	CASRPGQSPLHF
TRBJ1-5	TRBV6-2/TRBV6-3	NA	NA	TGTGCCAGCAAGGATGTCCTTCTTAGCAATCAGCCCCAGCATTTT	CASKDVLLSNQPQHF
TRBJ2-3	TRBV5-5	NA	few	TGTGCCAGCAGCTTAGATACACGCACAGATACGCAGTATTTT	CASSLDTRTDTQYF
TRBJ2-1	TRBV6-6	NA	NA	TGTGCCAGCACCCTTACTAGTGCCTACAGTGAGCAGTTCTTC	CASTLTSAYSEQFF
TRBJ2-7	TRBV18	NA	NA	TGTGCCAGCTCACAGGGAAGCCGGGCCTTGGGGGAGCAGTACTTC	CASSQGSRALGEQYF
TRBJ2-3	TRBV5-1	TRBD1	NA	TGCGCCAGCAGATTGGAAGGGGGCTGGAGAGATACGCAGTATTTT	CASRLEGGWRDTQYF
TRBJ1-2	TRBV6-6	NA	few	TGTGCCAGCAGGCCGACAGGAAAGAACTATGGCTACACCTTC	CASRPTGKNYGYTF
TRBJ1-1	TRBV6-2/TRBV6-3	NA	NA	TGTGCCAACAGTGACGCAATCTCGGGCACTGAAGCTTTCTTT	CANSDAISGTEAFF
TRBJ2-1	TRBV28	NA	NA	TGTGCCAGCAGTCTGGCCCGGCCGAGGTGTGAGCAGTTCTTC	CASSLARPRCEQFF
TRBJ2-1	TRBV9	TRBD2	few	TGTGCCAGCAGCGTAGGACCCAGCGGGAGGGGCAATGAGCAGTTCTTC	CASSVGPSGRGNEQFF
TRBJ1-2	TRBV28	TRBD1	once	TGTGCCAGCAGTTTACCCGACAGGGACTATGGCTACACCTTC	CASSLPDRDYGYTF